These 4 T cell receptor beta chains were all obtained from the same sample, sequenced in a study of cytomegalovirus exposure and HLA in healthy donors. The PCR made use of 60 Vbeta and 13 Jbeta primers. TCRdb's table, derived via immunoSEQ multiplex PCR, lists solely in-frame clones and lacks some. Of under 250,000 clones detected, around 86% appear once; the ten largest clones hold about 2.5%. The sequenced sample was PBMCs. These receptors all stem from a woman in her forties in good health and CMV-seronegative.

This chain connects TRBV5-1 to TRBJ1-3; 9 bases are shared with TRBD1. The CDR3 runs to 17 residues. The ends lost 4 bases at V and 0 bases at J; junction bases unmatched: 8. From germline, CDR1 is SGHRS and CDR2 YFSETQ. CDR3 region: CASSKTGGGSSGNTIYF. The CDR3 DNA reads as TGCGCCAGCAGCAAAACAGGGGGCGGGAGCTCTGGAAACACCATATATTTT.

The V and J genes are TRBV4-1 and TRBJ2-7; D unclear. The germline V and J ends were trimmed by 0 bases and 4 bases, with 7 bases remaining between them. The germline gives CDR1 MGHRA, CDR2 YSYEKL. The CDR3 contains 13 residues. CDR3 amino acids: CASSQDEWYEQYF. The CDR3 nucleotides are TGCGCCAGCAGCCAAGATGAGTGGTACGAGCAGTACTTC.

This clone was counted a few times. The chain carries TRBV30 and TRBJ1-4, with TRBD1 matching over 11 bases. V shed 3 bases and J 7 bases; nucleotides not matched to a gene: 4. Germline V CDR1 and CDR2: GTSNPN, SVGIG (reference sequence). The CDR3 is 14 amino acids. CDR3 DNA: TGTGCCTGGAGCAGGGACAGGGGGTTTGAAAAACTGTTTTTT. It specifies CAWSRDRGFEKLFF.

CDR3 coding DNA: TGTGCCAGCAGTACAGGACCGAATCAGCCCCAGCATTTT. The encoded protein is CASSTGPNQPQHF. This chain uses TRBV6-6 with TRBJ1-5, with a weak D call TRBD1 (5 bases). The length of the CDR3 is 13 residues. Trimming removed 5 bases from V and 4 bases from J, with 9 bases in between. Germline CDR1 is MNHNY and CDR2 is SVGAGI (reference sequence).